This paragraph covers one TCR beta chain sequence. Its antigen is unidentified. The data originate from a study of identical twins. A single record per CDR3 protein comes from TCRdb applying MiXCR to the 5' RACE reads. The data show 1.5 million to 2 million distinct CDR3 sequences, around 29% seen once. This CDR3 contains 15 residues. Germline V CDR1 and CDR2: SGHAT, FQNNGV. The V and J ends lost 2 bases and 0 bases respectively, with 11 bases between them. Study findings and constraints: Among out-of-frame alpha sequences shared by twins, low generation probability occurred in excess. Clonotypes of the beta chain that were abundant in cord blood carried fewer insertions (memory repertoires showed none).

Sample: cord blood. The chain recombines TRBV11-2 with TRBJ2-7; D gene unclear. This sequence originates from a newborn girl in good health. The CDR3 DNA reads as TGTGCCAGCAGCTTAAGGGTGGCTAGCTCCTACGAGCAGTACTTC. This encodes CASSLRVASSYEQYF.